This T cell receptor beta chain was profiled in a study of cytomegalovirus exposure and HLA in healthy donors. Findings of the study overall: A list of 150 to 200 TCR beta chains associated with cytomegalovirus was given.

Both 60 Vbeta primers and 13 Jbeta primers went into the PCR. Here immunoSEQ multiplex PCR was the method, and the copy in TCRdb shows in-frame clones only, minus some. This table holds 150,000 to 200,000 clones, approximately 82% found once. On this clone: What it binds is not known.

The germline V gene has CDR1 SGHRS and CDR2 YFSETQ. The CDR3 is 14 amino acids. V trimming: 4 bases; J trimming: 5 bases; junction bases outside the gene matches: 6. This chain uses TRBV5-1 with TRBJ2-5, with TRBD2 identical over 9 bases. This receptor was obtained from a young man in good health and CMV-seropositive. Source material: PBMCs. The CDR3 sequence: CASSQSGRRETQYF. CDR3 nucleotides: TGCGCCAGCAGCCAAAGCGGGAGGAGGGAGACCCAGTACTTC.